The sequence of this T cell receptor beta chain was determined in a study of blood T cell repertoires in COVID-19 (dated by TCRdb to the early 2020s). About the full investigation: The collaborator samples originated in the United States, Italy and Spain and spanned the acute and convalescent phases of COVID-19. The samples were drawn from two sources: the first 160 participants of the ongoing ImmuneRACE study, and 950 to 1,500 subjects contributed by 6 global collaborators. Where available, HLA class I and class II types were taken from metadata supplied by the sample provider and were not determined by assay-based typing. A de-identified subject ID, COVID-19 status, age in years and sex were almost always included in the sample metadata. The repertoires were made available in a free public database intended to serve as a resource for research on the immune response to SARS-CoV-2. Deeply sampled blood TCRbeta repertoires from subjects exposed to, actively infected with, or recovered from COVID-19 were included in the dataset. The material from the prospective study consisted of cDNA or gDNA derived from T cells, B-cell-depleted T cells, or PBMCs. What the work shows at the level of the full study, not this receptor alone: How much clinical and demographic metadata was included differed by source and by participant, and the metadata was provided uncurated.

The CDR3, cysteine through phenylalanine, is 14 amino acids long. The DNA shown is the 42-base CDR3, in frame from base 1. CDR1 SEHNR and CDR2 FQNEAQ are derived from the germline V gene (reference sequence). Cut back by 5 bases and 0 bases, the V and J ends lie 10 bases apart. Participants in the prospective study were enrolled through a virtual design, were aged roughly 18 to 90 years, and lived in under 25 United States geographic areas. Cohort assignment in the prospective study relied on participant-reported clinical history from a screening survey and a study questionnaire. Recovered participants in ImmuneRACE Cohort 3 were defined by two consecutive negative NP/OP PCR tests, clearance by a healthcare professional, or resolution of symptoms. In the prospective study, whole blood, serum and a nasopharyngeal or oropharyngeal swab were collected from each participant by mobile phlebotomists. Participants in the prospective study had the option to provide additional blood draws and questionnaires over a roughly 2-month period. Prospective study blood samples were shipped either frozen or at room temperature before DNA extraction.

TCRbeta CDR3 regions were amplified from genomic DNA using the immunoSEQ Assay, a bias-controlled multiplex PCR. Regarding the original processing steps: The number of nucleated cells in each sample was estimated from the amplification of reference gene primers within the assay. To quantify the absolute abundance of each unique TCRbeta CDR3 rearrangement, sequence reads were collapsed and filtered. For each sample, productive Simpson clonality was calculated as the square root of Simpson's diversity index across productive rearrangements. The clones in this table, taken by TCRdb from immuneACCESS, are in-frame only. Not every clone is retained; where verified, under half of the shortfall comes from an unresolved V gene, and the cause of the rest is unknown. That table gives V, J and clone size, and the DNA gave D and trimming. Here the sample has around 200,000 clones; approximately 84% occur a single time. The ten largest clonotypes hold 3% to 3.5% of the sample.

Worth noting for this clone: No antigen is known for it. No much larger clone exists at a distance of one base, and base qualities are not known.

The receptor was isolated from a woman aged 25 to 39 who had recovered from COVID-19. The sequenced material came from PBMCs or T cells enriched from blood (not recorded which). The sequence joins TRBV7-9 to TRBJ1-2; the D segment cannot be called with confidence. The DNA sequence follows: TGTGCCAGCAGCCGCAGTCCAGCTAACTATGGCTACACCTTC. Its amino acids are CASSRSPANYGYTF.